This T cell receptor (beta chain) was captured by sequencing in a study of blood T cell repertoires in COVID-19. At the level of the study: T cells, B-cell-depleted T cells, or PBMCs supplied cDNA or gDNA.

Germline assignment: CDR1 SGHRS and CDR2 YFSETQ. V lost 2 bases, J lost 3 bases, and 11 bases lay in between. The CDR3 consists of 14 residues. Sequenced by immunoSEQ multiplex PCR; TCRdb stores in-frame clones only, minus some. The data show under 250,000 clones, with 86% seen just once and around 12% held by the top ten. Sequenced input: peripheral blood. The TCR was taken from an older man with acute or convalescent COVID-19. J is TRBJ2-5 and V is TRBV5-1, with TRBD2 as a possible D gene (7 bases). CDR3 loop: CASSLGGGEETQYF. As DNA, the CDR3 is TGCGCCAGCAGCTTAGGCGGGGGCGAAGAGACCCAGTACTTC.